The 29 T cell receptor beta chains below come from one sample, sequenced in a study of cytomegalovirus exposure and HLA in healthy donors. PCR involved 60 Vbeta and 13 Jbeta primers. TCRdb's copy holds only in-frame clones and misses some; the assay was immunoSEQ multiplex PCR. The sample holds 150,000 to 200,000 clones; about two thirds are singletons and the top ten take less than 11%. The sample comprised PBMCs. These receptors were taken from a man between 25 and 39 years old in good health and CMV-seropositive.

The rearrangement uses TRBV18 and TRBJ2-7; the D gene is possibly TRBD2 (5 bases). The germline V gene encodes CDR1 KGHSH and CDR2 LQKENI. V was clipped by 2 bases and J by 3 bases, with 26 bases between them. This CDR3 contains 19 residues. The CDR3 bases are TGTGCCAGCTCACCAAGTCGGACTTACGTTTACCCCTCGATCTACGAGCAGTACTTC. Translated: CASSPSRTYVYPSIYEQYF.

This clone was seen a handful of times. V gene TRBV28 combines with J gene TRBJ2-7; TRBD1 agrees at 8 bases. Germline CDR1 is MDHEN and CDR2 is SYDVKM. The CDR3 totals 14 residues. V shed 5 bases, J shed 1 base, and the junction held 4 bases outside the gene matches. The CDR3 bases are TGTGCCAGCAGTGCAGGGGGCTATTCCTACGAGCAGTACTTC. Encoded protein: CASSAGGYSYEQYF.

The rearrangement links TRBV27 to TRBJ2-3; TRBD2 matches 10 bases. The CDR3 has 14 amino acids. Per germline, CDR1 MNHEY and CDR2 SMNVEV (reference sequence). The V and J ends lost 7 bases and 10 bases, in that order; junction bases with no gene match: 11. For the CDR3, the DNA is TGTGCCAGCATCAAAACAGCGGGGGGGGTGGCGCAGTATTTT. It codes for CASIKTAGGVAQYF.

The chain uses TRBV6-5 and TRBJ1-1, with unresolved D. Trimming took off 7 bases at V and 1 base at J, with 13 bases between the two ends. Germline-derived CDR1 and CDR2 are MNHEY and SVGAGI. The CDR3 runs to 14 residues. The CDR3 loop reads CASTVYTGNTEAFF. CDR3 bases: TGTGCCAGCACCGTGTATACGGGGAACACTGAAGCTTTCTTT.

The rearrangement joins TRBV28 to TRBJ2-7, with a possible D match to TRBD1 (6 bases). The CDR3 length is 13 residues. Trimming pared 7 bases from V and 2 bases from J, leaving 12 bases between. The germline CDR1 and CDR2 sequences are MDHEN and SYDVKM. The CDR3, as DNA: TGTGCCAGCACTCGGGACACAGCCTACGAGCAGTACTTC. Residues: CASTRDTAYEQYF.

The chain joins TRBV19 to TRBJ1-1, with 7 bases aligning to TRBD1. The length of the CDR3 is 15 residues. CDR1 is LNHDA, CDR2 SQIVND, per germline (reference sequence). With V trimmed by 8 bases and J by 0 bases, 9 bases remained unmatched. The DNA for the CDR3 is TGTGCCAGTGCACCCCTCAGGGGGATGAACACTGAAGCTTTCTTT. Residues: CASAPLRGMNTEAFF.

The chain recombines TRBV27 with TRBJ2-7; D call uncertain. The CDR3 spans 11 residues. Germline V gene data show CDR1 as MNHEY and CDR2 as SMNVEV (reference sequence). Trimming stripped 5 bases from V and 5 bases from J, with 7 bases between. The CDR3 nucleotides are TGTGCCAGCAGTATACGCGACGAGCAGTACTTC. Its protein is CASSIRDEQYF.

The CDR3 sequence is CASSTQTGISYEQYF. CDR3 coding DNA: TGTGCCAGCAGCACCCAGACAGGGATCTCCTACGAGCAGTACTTC. This chain links TRBV7-2 with TRBJ2-7; TRBD1 matches at 7 bases. Germline lookup yields CDR1 SGHTA and CDR2 FQGNSA. The CDR3 is 15 amino acids. V was clipped by 5 bases and J by 0 bases; unmatched bases: 7. The full variable domain, rest sourced from reference TRBV7-2 and TRBJ2-7, is GAGVSQSPSNKVTEKGKDVELRCDPISGHTALYWYRQSLGQGLEFLIYFQGNSAPDKSGLPSDRFSAERTGGSVSTLTIQRTQQEDSAVYLCASSTQTGISYEQYFGPGTRLTVT.

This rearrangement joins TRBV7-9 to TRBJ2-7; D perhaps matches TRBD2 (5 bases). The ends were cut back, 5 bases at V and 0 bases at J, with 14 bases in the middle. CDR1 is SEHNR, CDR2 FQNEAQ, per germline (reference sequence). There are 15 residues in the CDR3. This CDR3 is CASSPSGKPSYEQYF. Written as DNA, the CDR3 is TGTGCCAGCAGCCCCTCCGGGAAACCCTCCTACGAGCAGTACTTC.

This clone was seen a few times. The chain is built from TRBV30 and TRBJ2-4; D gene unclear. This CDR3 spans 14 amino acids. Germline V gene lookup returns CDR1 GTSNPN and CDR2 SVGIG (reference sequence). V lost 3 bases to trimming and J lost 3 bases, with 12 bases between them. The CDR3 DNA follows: TGTGCCTGGAGCGAGGAGTGGAACAAAAACATTCAGTACTTC. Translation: CAWSEEWNKNIQYF.

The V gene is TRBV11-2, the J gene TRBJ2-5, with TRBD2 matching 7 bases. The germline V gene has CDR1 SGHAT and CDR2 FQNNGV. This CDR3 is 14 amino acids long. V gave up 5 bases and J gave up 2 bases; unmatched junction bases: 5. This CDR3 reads CASSLSGTQETQYF. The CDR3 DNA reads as TGTGCCAGCAGCCTGAGCGGGACTCAAGAGACCCAGTACTTC.

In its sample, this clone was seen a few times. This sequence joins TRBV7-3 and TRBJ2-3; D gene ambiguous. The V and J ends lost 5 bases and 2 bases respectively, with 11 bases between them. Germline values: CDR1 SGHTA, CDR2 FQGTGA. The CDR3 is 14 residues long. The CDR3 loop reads CASSPQQNTDTQYF. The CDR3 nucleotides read TGTGCCAGCAGCCCCCAACAGAACACAGATACGCAGTATTTT.

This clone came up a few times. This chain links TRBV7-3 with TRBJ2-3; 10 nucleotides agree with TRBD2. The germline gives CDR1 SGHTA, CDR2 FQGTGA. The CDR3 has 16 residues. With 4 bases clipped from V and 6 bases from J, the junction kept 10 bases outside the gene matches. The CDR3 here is CASSSTSSGGGDTQYF. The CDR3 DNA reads TGTGCCAGCAGCTCGACCTCTAGCGGGGGTGGGGATACGCAGTATTTT.

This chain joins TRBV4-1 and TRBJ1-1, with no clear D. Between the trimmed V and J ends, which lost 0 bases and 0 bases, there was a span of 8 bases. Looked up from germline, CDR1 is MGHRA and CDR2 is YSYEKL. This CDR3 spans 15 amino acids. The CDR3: CASSQELSMNTEAFF. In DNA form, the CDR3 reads TGCGCCAGCAGCCAAGAGCTAAGTATGAACACTGAAGCTTTCTTT.

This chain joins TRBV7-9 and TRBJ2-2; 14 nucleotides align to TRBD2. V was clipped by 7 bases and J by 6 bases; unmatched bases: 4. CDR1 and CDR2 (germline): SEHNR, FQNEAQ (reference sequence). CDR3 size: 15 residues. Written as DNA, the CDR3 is TGTGCCAGCATCCGGACTAGCGGGAGGCCCGGGGAGCTGTTTTTT. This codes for CASIRTSGRPGELFF.

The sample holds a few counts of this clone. This CDR3 reads CASSSGQGGRDTQYF. CDR3 in DNA: TGTGCCAGCAGCTCAGGACAGGGGGGGAGAGATACGCAGTATTTT. This chain uses TRBV7-6 with TRBJ2-3; 10 bases agree with TRBD1. The germline CDR1 and CDR2 sequences are SGHVS and FNYEAQ. CDR3 length: 15 residues. With V trimmed by 4 bases and J by 5 bases, 6 bases remained unmatched.

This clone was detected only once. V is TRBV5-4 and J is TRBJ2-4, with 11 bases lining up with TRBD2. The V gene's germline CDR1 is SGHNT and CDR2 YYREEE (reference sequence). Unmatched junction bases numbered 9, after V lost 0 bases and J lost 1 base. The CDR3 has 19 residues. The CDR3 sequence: CASSLGLIAGGPAKNIQYF. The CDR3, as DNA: TGTGCCAGCAGCTTGGGGCTAATAGCGGGAGGGCCTGCCAAAAACATTCAGTACTTC.

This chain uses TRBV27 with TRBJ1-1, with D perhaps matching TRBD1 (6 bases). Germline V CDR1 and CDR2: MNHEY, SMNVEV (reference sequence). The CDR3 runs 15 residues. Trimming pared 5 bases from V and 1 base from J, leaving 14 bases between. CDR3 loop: CASSRRGPSNTEAFF. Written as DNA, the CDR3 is TGTGCCAGCAGTCGCAGGGGACCCTCGAACACTGAAGCTTTCTTT.

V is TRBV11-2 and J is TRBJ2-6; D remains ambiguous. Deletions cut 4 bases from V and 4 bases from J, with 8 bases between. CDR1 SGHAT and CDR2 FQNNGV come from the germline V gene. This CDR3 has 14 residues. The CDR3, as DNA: TGTGCCAGCAGCTACCGTCTAGGGGCCAACGTCCTGACTTTC. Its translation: CASSYRLGANVLTF.

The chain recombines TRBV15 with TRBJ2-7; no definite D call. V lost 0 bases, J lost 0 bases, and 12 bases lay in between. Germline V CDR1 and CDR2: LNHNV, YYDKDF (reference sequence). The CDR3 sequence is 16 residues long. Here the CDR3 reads CATSRDKMSSSYEQYF. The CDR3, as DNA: TGTGCCACCAGCAGAGATAAGATGAGCTCCTCCTACGAGCAGTACTTC.

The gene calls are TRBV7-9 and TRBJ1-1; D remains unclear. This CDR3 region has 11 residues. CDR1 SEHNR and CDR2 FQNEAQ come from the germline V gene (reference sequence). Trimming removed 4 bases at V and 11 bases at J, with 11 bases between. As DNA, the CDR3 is TGTGCCAGCAGCTCAAATCCTACGGCTTTCTTT. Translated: CASSSNPTAFF.

The CDR3 nucleotides are TGTGCCAGCAGCCGGGGGACTAGCGGGAGGAACACAGATACGCAGTATTTT. It encodes CASSRGTSGRNTDTQYF. The rearrangement uses TRBV14 and TRBJ2-3, with 15 bases matching TRBD2. V was clipped by 4 bases and J by 2 bases; unmatched bases: 4. The CDR3 is 17 residues long. Germline V gene sequence: CDR1 SGHDN, CDR2 FVKESK.

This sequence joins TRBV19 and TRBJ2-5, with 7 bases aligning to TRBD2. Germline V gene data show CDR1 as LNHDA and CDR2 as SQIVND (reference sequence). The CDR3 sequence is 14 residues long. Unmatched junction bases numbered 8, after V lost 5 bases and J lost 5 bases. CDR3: CASSHWGEGETQYF. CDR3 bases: TGTGCCAGTAGTCATTGGGGGGAGGGGGAGACCCAGTACTTC.

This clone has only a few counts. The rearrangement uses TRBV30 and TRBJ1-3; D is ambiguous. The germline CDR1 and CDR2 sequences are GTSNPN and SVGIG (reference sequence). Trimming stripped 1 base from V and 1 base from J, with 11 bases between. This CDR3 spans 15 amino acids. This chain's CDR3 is CAWSDGVLSGNTIYF. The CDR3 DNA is TGTGCCTGGAGTGACGGGGTATTATCTGGAAACACCATATATTTT.

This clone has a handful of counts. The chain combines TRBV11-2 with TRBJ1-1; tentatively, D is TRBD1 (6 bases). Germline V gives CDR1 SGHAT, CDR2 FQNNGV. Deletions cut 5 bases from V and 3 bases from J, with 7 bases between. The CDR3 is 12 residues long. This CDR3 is CASSHRDTEAFF. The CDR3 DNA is TGTGCCAGCAGCCACAGGGACACTGAAGCTTTCTTT.

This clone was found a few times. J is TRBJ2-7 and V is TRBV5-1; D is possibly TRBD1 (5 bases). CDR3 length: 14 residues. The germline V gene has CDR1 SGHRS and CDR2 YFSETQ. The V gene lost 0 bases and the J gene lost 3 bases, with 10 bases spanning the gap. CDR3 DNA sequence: TGCGCCAGCAGCTTGGAAAGCAGGGACTACGAGCAGTACTTC. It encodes CASSLESRDYEQYF.

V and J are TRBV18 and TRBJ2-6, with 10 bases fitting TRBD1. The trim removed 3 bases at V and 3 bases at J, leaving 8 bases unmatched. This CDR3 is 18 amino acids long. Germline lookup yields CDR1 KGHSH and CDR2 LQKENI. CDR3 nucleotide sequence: TGTGCCAGCTCACCCTCGGGACAGGGGTTGGATGGGGCCAACGTCCTGACTTTC. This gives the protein CASSPSGQGLDGANVLTF.

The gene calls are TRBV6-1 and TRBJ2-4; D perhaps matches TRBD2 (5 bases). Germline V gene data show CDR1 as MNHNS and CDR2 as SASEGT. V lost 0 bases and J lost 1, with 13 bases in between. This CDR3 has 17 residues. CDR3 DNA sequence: TGTGCCAGCAGTGAAGCAATTACGGGAACCGCCAAAAACATTCAGTACTTC. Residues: CASSEAITGTAKNIQYF.

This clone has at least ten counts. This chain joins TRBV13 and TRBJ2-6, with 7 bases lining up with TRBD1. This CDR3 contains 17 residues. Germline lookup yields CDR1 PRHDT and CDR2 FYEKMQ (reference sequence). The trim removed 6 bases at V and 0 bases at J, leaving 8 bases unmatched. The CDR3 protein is CASRNRGSLSGANVLTF. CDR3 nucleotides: TGTGCCAGCAGGAACAGGGGTTCCCTCTCTGGGGCCAACGTCCTGACTTTC.